This TCR beta chain comes out of a study of blood T cell repertoires in COVID-19. CDR1 and CDR2 (germline): SNHLY, FYNNEI. The CDR3 contains 13 residues. With V trimmed by 8 bases and J by 9 bases, 9 bases remained unmatched. Data came from immunoSEQ multiplex PCR; TCRdb stores just in-frame clones and leaves some out. The table includes about 170,000 clones, about 80% detected once. The sequenced material came from PBMCs or T cells enriched from blood (not recorded which). The TCR comes from a woman between 65 and 79 years old in a cohort exposed to, infected with or recovered from COVID-19 (not recorded which). The gene calls are TRBV2 and TRBJ2-1, with 8 positions matching TRBD2. The CDR3 DNA follows: TGTGCCAGCTACCGGGAGGGGGGTACTGAGCAGTTCTTC. This encodes CASYREGGTEQFF.